What follows are 28 T cell receptor beta chains derived from one specimen sequenced in a study of T cell clones after liver transplantation. Libraries were prepared by immunoSEQ multiplex PCR; TCRdb keeps only in-frame clonotypes and omits some of them. The sample carries tens of thousands of clones, about two thirds recorded once. The sample in question was CD4+ T cells from blood, obtained before liver transplant. All receptors derive from a human donor who received a liver transplant.

V and J are TRBV9 and TRBJ2-3; 8 bases are a match to TRBD2. This CDR3 is built from 16 residues. Germline loops: CDR1 SGDLS, CDR2 YYNGEE. Trimming took 4 bases from V and 1 from J; bases not matched to a gene: 8. As DNA, the CDR3 is TGTGCCAGCAGCCCCAAGCTAGCGGGTGGCACAGATACGCAGTATTTT. This gives the protein CASSPKLAGGTDTQYF.

V usage is TRBV23-1 and J usage is TRBJ1-5; a possible D gene is TRBD1 (5 bases). TRBV23-1 carries the ORF label, with uncertain function. CDR3 length equals 11 residues. V lost 8 bases and J 5 bases, leaving 7 bases between the germline ends. This CDR3 is CASRGDQPQHF. The CDR3 coding sequence is TGCGCCAGCCGGGGGGATCAGCCCCAGCATTTT.

This clone was seen a few times. The chain links TRBV19 to TRBJ1-3; the D gene is possibly TRBD1 (6 bases). The ends were cut back, 6 bases at V and 0 bases at J, with 9 bases in the middle. Germline V gene data show CDR1 as LNHDA and CDR2 as SQIVND (reference sequence). There are 14 residues in the CDR3. The CDR3 loop is CASRRQVSGNTIYF. The DNA of the CDR3 is TGTGCCAGTAGGCGACAGGTCTCTGGAAACACCATATATTTT.

V and J are TRBV5-1 and TRBJ2-3; 11 bases agree with TRBD2. Trimming took 0 bases from V and 4 from J; bases not matched to a gene: 7. From germline, CDR1 is SGHRS and CDR2 YFSETQ. The CDR3 extends over 17 amino acids. CDR3 residues: CASSLDTSGGLADTQYF. CDR3 coding DNA: TGCGCCAGCAGCTTGGACACTAGCGGGGGTCTCGCAGATACGCAGTATTTT.

V and J are TRBV19 and TRBJ2-5, with 7 bases identical to TRBD2. Germline V gene data show CDR1 as LNHDA and CDR2 as SQIVND (reference sequence). V dropped 5 bases and J dropped 5; count of bases not matched to a gene: 8. The CDR3 sequence is 14 residues long. CDR3 residues: CASSSGGGEETQYF. The CDR3 nucleotides read TGTGCCAGTAGTTCGGGGGGAGGGGAGGAGACCCAGTACTTC.

The V call is TRBV28, the J call TRBJ1-5, with a tentative D call TRBD1 (6 bases). In germline, CDR1 is MDHEN, CDR2 SYDVKM. V was trimmed by 6 bases and J by 7 bases, leaving 16 bases between them. This CDR3 contains 14 residues. CDR3 region: CASRQQGTSQPQHF. In nucleotides, the CDR3 is TGTGCCAGCAGGCAACAGGGTACAAGCCAGCCCCAGCATTTT.

The V call is TRBV5-4, the J call TRBJ2-1, with D possibly being TRBD1 (6 bases). V shed 5 bases and J shed 2 bases, with 17 bases lying between them. This CDR3 contains 16 residues. Germline values: CDR1 SGHNT, CDR2 YYREEE (reference sequence). The CDR3 DNA sequence: TGTGCCAGCAGACAAGGACAGACCCGTACCTACAATGAGCAGTTCTTC. Translating gives CASRQGQTRTYNEQFF.

The chain joins TRBV25-1 to TRBJ2-7; 11 nucleotides match TRBD1. This CDR3 comprises 14 residues. Germline CDR1 and CDR2: MGHDK and SYGVNS. The V segment lost 8 bases and the J segment 2 bases; nucleotides outside the gene matches: 5. The CDR3 here is CASGGQGGAYEQYF. The DNA of the CDR3 is TGTGCCAGCGGGGGACAGGGGGGCGCCTACGAGCAGTACTTC.

The V and J genes are TRBV18 and TRBJ2-1; weak D call: TRBD2 (6 bases). Trimming cost V 2 bases and J 4 bases, with 18 bases left between them. Germline loops: CDR1 KGHSH, CDR2 LQKENI. This CDR3 has 17 amino acids. The CDR3 is CASSPSLYGGGYNEQFF. The DNA for the CDR3 is TGTGCCAGCTCACCATCCCTTTACGGGGGAGGTTACAATGAGCAGTTCTTC.

The chain employs TRBV27 and TRBJ2-5; TRBD1 might be the D (6 bases). This CDR3 contains 14 residues. V lost 5 bases, J lost 1 base, and 11 bases lay in between. Germline V gene data show CDR1 as MNHEY and CDR2 as SMNVEV (reference sequence). In DNA form, the CDR3 reads TGTGCCAGCAGTCAGAGACAGGCCCAAGAGACCCAGTACTTC. This gives the protein CASSQRQAQETQYF.

V gene TRBV6-1 combines with J gene TRBJ1-6; D might be TRBD1 (5 bases). From germline, CDR1 is MNHNS and CDR2 SASEGT. V lost 3 bases and J lost 10, with 16 bases in between. CDR3 length: 15 amino acids. This CDR3 is CASSDRQGFVSPLHF. The CDR3 DNA is TGTGCCAGCAGTGACCGGCAGGGTTTTGTCTCACCCCTCCACTTT.

The V call is TRBV30, the J call TRBJ2-4; D unclear. The ends were cut back, 3 bases at V and 0 bases at J, with 9 bases in the middle. The CDR3 has 14 amino acids. Germline CDR1 is GTSNPN and CDR2 is SVGIG (reference sequence). CDR3 amino acids: CAWSSLPAKNIQYF. DNA for the CDR3: TGTGCCTGGAGCTCCCTTCCAGCCAAAAACATTCAGTACTTC.

This clone came up a few times. This sequence joins TRBV6-5 and TRBJ1-1; a weak D match, TRBD1 (5 bases). Germline assignment: CDR1 MNHEY and CDR2 SVGAGI. Trimming took 7 bases from V and 5 from J, leaving 14 bases between them. The CDR3 has 13 residues. The CDR3 DNA reads TGTGCCAGCACCCGGCGGGGCGAAACTGAAGCTTTCTTT. It yields the protein CASTRRGETEAFF.

The V and J genes are TRBV7-2 and TRBJ2-5, with TRBD2 identical over 15 bases. Germline V CDR1 and CDR2: SGHTA, FQGNSA. The CDR3 totals 17 residues. The junction had 7 bases not matched to a gene; V was cut back by 4 bases and J by 4 bases. CDR3 in amino acids: CASSSWTSGGVGETQYF. CDR3 nucleotides: TGTGCCAGCAGCTCCTGGACTAGCGGGGGGGTAGGAGAGACCCAGTACTTC.

CDR3 residues: CASTRHQGGNTEAFF. The DNA for the CDR3 is TGTGCCAGCACCCGTCACCAGGGGGGGAACACTGAAGCTTTCTTT. The chain carries TRBV28 and TRBJ1-1, with 7 bases fitting TRBD1. This CDR3 has 15 amino acids. Germline V CDR1 and CDR2: MDHEN, SYDVKM. J was trimmed by 1 base and V by 7 bases; bases with no gene match: 9.

The V and J genes are TRBV7-2 and TRBJ2-1; TRBD2 matches 8 bases. Trimming took 0 bases from V and 8 from J; bases not matched to a gene: 3. This CDR3 has 14 residues. In germline, CDR1 is SGHTA, CDR2 FQGNSA. The CDR3: CASSLASGGDEQFF. As DNA, the CDR3 is TGTGCCAGCAGCTTAGCGTCGGGGGGGGATGAGCAGTTCTTC.

The V call is TRBV28, the J call TRBJ1-2, with D hard to call. Trimming cost V 6 bases and J 8 bases, with 28 bases left between them. CDR3 length: 17 amino acids. Germline CDR1 reads MDHEN; CDR2 reads SYDVKM. CDR3 residues: CASSLLDYLDYRKGYTF. CDR3 coding DNA: TGTGCCAGCAGCCTTCTGGACTATCTCGACTACCGGAAGGGCTACACCTTC.

DNA of the CDR3: TGTGCCAGCAGTGGTGTTAGCGGGAGGGGGAATGAGCAGTTCTTC. Translated, it gives CASSGVSGRGNEQFF. V and J are TRBV6-1 and TRBJ2-1, with TRBD2 identical over 11 bases. CDR3 size: 15 residues. The germline V gene encodes CDR1 MNHNS and CDR2 SASEGT. J gave up 7 bases and V 4 bases, and 6 bases lay outside the gene matches.

The chain carries TRBV28 and TRBJ2-2, with 10 positions matching TRBD1. This CDR3 is 16 amino acids long. Germline V CDR1 and CDR2: MDHEN, SYDVKM. V gave up 7 bases and J gave up 5 bases; unmatched junction bases: 10. DNA for the CDR3: TGTGCCAGCACCCTGGGAGGGACAGGGGCTACCGGGGAGCTGTTTTTT. Translation gives CASTLGGTGATGELFF.

This chain connects TRBV2 to TRBJ1-5; D is possibly TRBD1 (5 bases). The CDR3 covers 16 residues. CDR1 is SNHLY, CDR2 FYNNEI, per germline. The germline V and J ends were trimmed by 7 bases and 1 base, with 17 bases remaining between them. The CDR3 DNA sequence: TGTGCCAGCACTCCAAGTGGGGCTAGGAGCAATCAGCCCCAGCATTTT. The encoded protein is CASTPSGARSNQPQHF.

In its sample, this clone was seen a few times. The chain is built from TRBV6-5 and TRBJ1-2; 7 positions match TRBD1. Germline lookup yields CDR1 MNHEY and CDR2 SVGAGI. Germline trimming cut 5 bases from V and 8 bases from J; bases unmatched to any gene: 8. The CDR3 covers 13 residues. CDR3 DNA sequence: TGTGCCAGCAGTGACGGGACAGCTTCCGGCTACACCTTC. Encoded protein: CASSDGTASGYTF.

This chain uses TRBV27 with TRBJ1-1; 9 nucleotides agree with TRBD1. Germline V gene lookup returns CDR1 MNHEY and CDR2 SMNVEV (reference sequence). This CDR3 comprises 14 residues. V shed 4 bases and J 1 base; nucleotides not matched to a gene: 1. CDR3 nucleotides: TGTGCCAGCAGTTACAGGGGGCGGAACACTGAAGCTTTCTTT. It is translated as CASSYRGRNTEAFF.

This clone is a singleton in its sample. V gene TRBV9 combines with J gene TRBJ2-7; TRBD1 matches at 10 bases. CDR1 and CDR2 from the germline V gene are SGDLS and YYNGEE. This CDR3 region has 15 residues. The V and J ends lost 4 bases and 6 bases, in that order; junction bases with no gene match: 10. CDR3 region: CASSKRPGTGAEQYF. CDR3 coding DNA: TGTGCCAGCAGCAAACGACCCGGGACAGGGGCCGAGCAGTACTTC.

The chain recombines TRBV19 with TRBJ2-7; 7 bases map to TRBD1. Per the germline V gene, CDR1 is LNHDA and CDR2 is SQIVND (reference sequence). After removal of 0 bases from V and 4 bases from J, the junction contained 9 bases not matched to a gene. The length of the CDR3 is 16 residues. CDR3 loop: CASSIDKTGFGYEQYF. Written as DNA, the CDR3 is TGTGCCAGTAGTATAGACAAGACAGGGTTCGGATACGAGCAGTACTTC.

This clone appeared a few times. CDR3 amino acids: CASSLVAGASTDTQYF. The CDR3 DNA sequence: TGCGCCAGCAGCTTGGTAGCGGGGGCAAGCACAGATACGCAGTATTTT. The V and J genes are TRBV5-1 and TRBJ2-3; 9 bases agree with TRBD2. Germline-derived CDR1 and CDR2 are SGHRS and YFSETQ. The CDR3 totals 16 residues. J lost 0 bases, V lost 0 bases, and 2 bases had no gene match.

The rearrangement links TRBV11-2 to TRBJ1-1; no clear D gene. This CDR3 has 15 residues. Trimming removed 5 bases at V and 3 bases at J, with 16 bases between. Germline V CDR1 and CDR2: SGHAT, FQNNGV. The CDR3 sequence: CASSPSPSVDTEAFF. For the CDR3, the DNA is TGTGCCAGCAGCCCGTCACCGTCGGTGGACACTGAAGCTTTCTTT.

A note on this clone: In the same sample, other DNA sequences code for this CDR3. This chain uses TRBV28 with TRBJ2-5; D call uncertain. V lost 4 bases and J 4 bases, leaving 4 bases between the germline ends. CDR1 is MDHEN, CDR2 SYDVKM, per germline. CDR3 size: 11 residues. CDR3 residues: CASSSSETQYF. The DNA of the CDR3 is TGTGCCAGCAGTTCTTCAGAGACCCAGTACTTC.

The chain combines TRBV4-1 with TRBJ1-3; TRBD1 agrees at 10 bases. CDR1 and CDR2 (germline): MGHRA, YSYEKL. The CDR3 sequence is 17 residues long. The V segment lost 3 bases and the J segment 0 bases; nucleotides outside the gene matches: 5. CDR3 bases: TGCGCCAGCAGCCAGACAGGGGGCCCATACTCTGGAAACACCATATATTTT. Translated: CASSQTGGPYSGNTIYF.